The entry below describes one T cell receptor (beta chain). Grouping used clinical history reported by participants in a survey and questionnaire. The study counted Cohort 3 donors as recovered given two negative PCRs, clearance, or symptom resolution. This entry belongs to a study of blood T cell repertoires in COVID-19. Study at large: Samples taken during acute and convalescent COVID-19 were collected in the United States, Italy and Spain.

In the original analysis: Estimated nucleated cell counts came from reference gene primer amplification. The protocol was immunoSEQ multiplex PCR, while the TCRdb copy is restricted to in-frame clones and leaves out a portion. That table gives V, J and clone size, and the DNA gave D and trimming. The top ten hold 3% to 3.5% of the sample, which has some 160,000 clones, 80% seen once. V gave up 2 bases and J gave up 5 bases, with 16 bases separating them. The CDR3 is made up of 14 amino acids. The V gene's germline CDR1 is GTSNPN and CDR2 SVGIG (reference sequence). The J gene is TRBJ2-7, the V gene TRBV30, with D perhaps matching TRBD1 (5 bases). This receptor was obtained from a woman aged 55-69 years who had recovered from COVID-19. The source material was PBMCs or T cells enriched from blood (not recorded which). CDR3 sequence (DNA): TGTGCCTGGAGTATGGAGCAGGGAAGCGACGAGCAGTACTTC. This encodes CAWSMEQGSDEQYF.